The entry below gives a single TCR beta chain sequence along with its context. This entry comes from a study of blood T cell repertoires in COVID-19. Study summary: Samples came from the United States, Italy and Spain, spanning acute and convalescent COVID-19. Nucleic acid was either cDNA or gDNA, and it came from T cells, B-cell-depleted T cells, or PBMCs.

CDR1 is SGHRS and CDR2 is YFSETQ in the germline V gene. The CDR3 spans 15 residues. The V gene end was trimmed by 4 bases and the J gene end by 7 bases; junction bases not matched to a gene: 10. The authors' processing: Quantification of nucleated cells was approximated via reference gene primer amplification. Assay used: immunoSEQ multiplex PCR; TCRdb lists only in-frame clones, some missing. V and J calls and clone size are copied from that table; D and trimming were computed from the DNA. The sample lists about 180,000 clones, 80% to 90% occurring once. The sample consisted of peripheral blood. The rearrangement links TRBV5-1 to TRBJ2-2; TRBD2 agrees at 7 bases. The receptor was derived from a man aged 50-60 years with active or convalescent COVID-19. As DNA, the CDR3 is TGCGCCAGCAGCGGGACTATTTCTTCCGTCGGGGAGCTGTTTTTT. It is translated as CASSGTISSVGELFF.